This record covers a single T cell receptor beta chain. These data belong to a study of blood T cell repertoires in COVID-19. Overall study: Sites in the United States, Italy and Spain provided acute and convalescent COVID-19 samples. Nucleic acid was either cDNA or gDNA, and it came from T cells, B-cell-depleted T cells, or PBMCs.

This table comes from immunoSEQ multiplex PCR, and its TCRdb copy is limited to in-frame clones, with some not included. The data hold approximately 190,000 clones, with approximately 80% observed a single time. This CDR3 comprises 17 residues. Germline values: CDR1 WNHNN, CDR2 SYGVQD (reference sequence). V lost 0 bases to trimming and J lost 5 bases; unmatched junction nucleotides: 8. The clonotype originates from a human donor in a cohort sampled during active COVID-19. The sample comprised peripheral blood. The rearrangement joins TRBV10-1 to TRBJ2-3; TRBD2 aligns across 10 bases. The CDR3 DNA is TGCGCCAGCAGTGAGTCGGCTAGCGGGGGCAGAGGAGATACGCAGTATTTT. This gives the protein CASSESASGGRGDTQYF.